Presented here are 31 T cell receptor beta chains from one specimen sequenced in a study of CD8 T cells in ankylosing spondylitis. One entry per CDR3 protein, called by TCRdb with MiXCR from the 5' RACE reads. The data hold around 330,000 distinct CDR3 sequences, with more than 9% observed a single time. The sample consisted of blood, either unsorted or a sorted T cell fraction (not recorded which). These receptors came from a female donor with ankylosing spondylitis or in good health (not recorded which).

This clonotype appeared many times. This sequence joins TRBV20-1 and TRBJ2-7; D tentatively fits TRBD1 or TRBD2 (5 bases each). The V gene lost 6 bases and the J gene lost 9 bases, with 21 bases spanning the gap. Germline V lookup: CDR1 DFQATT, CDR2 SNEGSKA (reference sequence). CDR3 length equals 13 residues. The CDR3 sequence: CSAWDQPTLGQYF. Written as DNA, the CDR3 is TGCAGTGCCTGGGACCAACCTACCCTCGGGCAGTACTTC.

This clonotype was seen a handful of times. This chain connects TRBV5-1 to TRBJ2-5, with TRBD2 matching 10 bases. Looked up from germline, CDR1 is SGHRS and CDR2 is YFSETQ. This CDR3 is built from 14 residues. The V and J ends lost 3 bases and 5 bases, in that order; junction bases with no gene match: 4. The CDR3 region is CASSSGTSVETQYF. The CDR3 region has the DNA TGCGCCAGCAGCTCCGGGACTAGCGTGGAGACCCAGTACTTC.

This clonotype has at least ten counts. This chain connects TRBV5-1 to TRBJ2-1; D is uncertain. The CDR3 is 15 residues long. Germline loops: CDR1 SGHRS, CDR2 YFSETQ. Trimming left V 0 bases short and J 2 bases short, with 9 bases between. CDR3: CASSLVPAAYNEQFF. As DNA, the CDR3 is TGCGCCAGCAGCTTGGTCCCAGCCGCCTACAATGAGCAGTTCTTC.

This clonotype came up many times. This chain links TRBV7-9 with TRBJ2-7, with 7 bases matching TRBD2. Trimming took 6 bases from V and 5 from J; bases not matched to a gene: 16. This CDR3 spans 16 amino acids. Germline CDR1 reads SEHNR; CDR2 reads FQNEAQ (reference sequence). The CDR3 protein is CASSPKGPAGSHEQYF. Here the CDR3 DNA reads TGTGCCAGCAGTCCTAAGGGCCCAGCGGGATCCCACGAGCAGTACTTC.

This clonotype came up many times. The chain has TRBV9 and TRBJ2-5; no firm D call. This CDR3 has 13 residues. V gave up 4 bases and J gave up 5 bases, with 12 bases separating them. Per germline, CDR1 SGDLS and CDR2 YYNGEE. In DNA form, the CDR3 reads TGTGCCAGCAGCCGCGCCGCCTCGGAGACCCAGTACTTC. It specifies CASSRAASETQYF. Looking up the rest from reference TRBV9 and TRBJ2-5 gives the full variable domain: DSGVTQTPKHLITATGQRVTLRCSPRSGDLSVYWYQQSLDQGLQFLIQYYNGEERAKGNILERFSAQQFPDLHSELNLSSLELGDSALYFCASSRAASETQYFGPGTRLLVL.

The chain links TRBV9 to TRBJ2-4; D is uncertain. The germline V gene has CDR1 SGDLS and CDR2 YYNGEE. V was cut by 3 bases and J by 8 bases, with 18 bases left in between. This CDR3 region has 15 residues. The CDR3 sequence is CASSDRPAFGDIQYF. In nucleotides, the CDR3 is TGTGCCAGCAGCGACCGTCCCGCGTTCGGAGACATTCAGTACTTC.

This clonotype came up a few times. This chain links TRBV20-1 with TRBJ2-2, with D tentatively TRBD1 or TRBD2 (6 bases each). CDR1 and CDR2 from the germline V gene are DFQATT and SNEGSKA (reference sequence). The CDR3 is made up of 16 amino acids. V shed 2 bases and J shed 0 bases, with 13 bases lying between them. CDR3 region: CSARRGTSTNTGELFF. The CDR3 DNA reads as TGCAGTGCTAGACGGGGGACAAGTACGAACACCGGGGAGCTGTTTTTT.

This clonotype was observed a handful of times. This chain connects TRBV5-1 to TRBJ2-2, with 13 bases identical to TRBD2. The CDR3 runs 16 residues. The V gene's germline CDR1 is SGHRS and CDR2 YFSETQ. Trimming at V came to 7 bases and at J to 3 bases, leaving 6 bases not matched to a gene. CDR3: CASRLAGGVYTGELFF. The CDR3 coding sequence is TGCGCCAGCCGACTAGCGGGAGGCGTGTACACCGGGGAGCTGTTTTTT.

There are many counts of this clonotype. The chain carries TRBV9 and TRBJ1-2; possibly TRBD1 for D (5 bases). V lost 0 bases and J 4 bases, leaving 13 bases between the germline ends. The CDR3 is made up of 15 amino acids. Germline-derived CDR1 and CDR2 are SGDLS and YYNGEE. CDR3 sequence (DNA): TGTGCCAGCAGCGTAGATTTTACAGGTGGCTATGGCTACACCTTC. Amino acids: CASSVDFTGGYGYTF. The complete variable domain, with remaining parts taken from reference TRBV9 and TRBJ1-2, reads DSGVTQTPKHLITATGQRVTLRCSPRSGDLSVYWYQQSLDQGLQFLIQYYNGEERAKGNILERFSAQQFPDLHSELNLSSLELGDSALYFCASSVDFTGGYGYTFGSGTRLTVV.

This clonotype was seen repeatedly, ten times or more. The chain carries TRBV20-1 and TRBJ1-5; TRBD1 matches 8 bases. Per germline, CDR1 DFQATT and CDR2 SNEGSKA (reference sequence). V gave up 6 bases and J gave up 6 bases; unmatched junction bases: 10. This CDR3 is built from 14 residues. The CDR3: CSAYQQGGGQPQHF. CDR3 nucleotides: TGCAGTGCCTATCAACAGGGGGGAGGTCAGCCCCAGCATTTT.

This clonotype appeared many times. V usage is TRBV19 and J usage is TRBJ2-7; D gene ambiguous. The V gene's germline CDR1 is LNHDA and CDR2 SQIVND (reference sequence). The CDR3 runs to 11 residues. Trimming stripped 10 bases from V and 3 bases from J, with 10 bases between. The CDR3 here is CATTDGYEQYF. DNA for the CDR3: TGTGCCACTACCGACGGCTACGAGCAGTACTTC.

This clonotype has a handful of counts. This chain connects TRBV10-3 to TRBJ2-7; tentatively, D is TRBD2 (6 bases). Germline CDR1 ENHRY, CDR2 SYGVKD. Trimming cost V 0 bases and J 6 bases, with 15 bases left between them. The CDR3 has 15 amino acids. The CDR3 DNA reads TGTGCCATCAGTGAGTCGGGGGGTGGAGTAGGCGAGCAGTACTTC. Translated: CAISESGGGVGEQYF.

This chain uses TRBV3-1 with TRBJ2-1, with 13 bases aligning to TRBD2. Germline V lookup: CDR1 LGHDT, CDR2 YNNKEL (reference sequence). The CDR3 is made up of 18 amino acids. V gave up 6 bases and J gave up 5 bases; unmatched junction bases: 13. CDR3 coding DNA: TGTGCCAGCAGTATAGAAGCCCTCGGACTAGCGGGGGACAATGAGCAGTTCTTC. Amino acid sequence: CASSIEALGLAGDNEQFF.

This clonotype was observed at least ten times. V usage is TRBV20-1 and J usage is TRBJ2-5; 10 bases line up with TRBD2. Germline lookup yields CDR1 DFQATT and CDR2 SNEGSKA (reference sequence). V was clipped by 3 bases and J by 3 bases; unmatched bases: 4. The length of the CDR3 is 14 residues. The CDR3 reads CSASGLAGEETQYF. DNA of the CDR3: TGCAGTGCTAGTGGGCTAGCGGGAGAAGAGACCCAGTACTTC.

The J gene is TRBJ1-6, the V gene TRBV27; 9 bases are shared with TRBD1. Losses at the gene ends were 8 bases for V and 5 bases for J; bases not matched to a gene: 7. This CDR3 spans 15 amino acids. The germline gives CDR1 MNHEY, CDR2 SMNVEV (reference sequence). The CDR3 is CASLSGTGNNSPLHF. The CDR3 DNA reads TGTGCCAGCTTATCCGGGACAGGGAATAATTCACCCCTCCACTTT.

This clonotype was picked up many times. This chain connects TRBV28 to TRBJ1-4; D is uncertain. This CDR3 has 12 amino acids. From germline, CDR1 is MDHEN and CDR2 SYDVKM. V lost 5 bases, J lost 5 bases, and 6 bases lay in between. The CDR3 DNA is TGTGCCAGCAGTCTACAGAATGAAAAACTGTTTTTT. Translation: CASSLQNEKLFF.

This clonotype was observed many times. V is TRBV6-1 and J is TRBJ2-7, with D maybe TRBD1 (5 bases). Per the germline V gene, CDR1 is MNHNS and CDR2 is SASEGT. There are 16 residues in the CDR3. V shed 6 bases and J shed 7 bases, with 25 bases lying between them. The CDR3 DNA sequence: TGTGCCAGCAGCCCGGACACAACTTACCTTGGGGATGAGCAGTACTTC. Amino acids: CASSPDTTYLGDEQYF.

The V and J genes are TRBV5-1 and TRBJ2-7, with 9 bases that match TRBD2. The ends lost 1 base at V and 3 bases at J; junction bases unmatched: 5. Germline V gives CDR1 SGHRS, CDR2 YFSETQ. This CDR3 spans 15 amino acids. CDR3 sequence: CASSLTSGWIYEQYF. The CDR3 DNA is TGCGCCAGCAGCTTGACTAGCGGGTGGATCTACGAGCAGTACTTC.

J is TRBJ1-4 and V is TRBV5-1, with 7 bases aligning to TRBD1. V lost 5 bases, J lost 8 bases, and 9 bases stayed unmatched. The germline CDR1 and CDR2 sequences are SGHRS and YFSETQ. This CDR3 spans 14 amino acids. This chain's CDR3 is CASRSTGSGEKLFF. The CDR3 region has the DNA TGCGCCAGCAGGTCGACAGGGTCAGGAGAAAAACTGTTTTTT.

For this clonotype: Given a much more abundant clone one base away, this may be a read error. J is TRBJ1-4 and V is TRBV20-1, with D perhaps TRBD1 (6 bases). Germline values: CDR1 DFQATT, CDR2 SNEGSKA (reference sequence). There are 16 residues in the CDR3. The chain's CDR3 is CCARAAGQSLMKKLFF. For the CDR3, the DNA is TGCTGTGCTAGAGCCGCGGGACAATCTTTAATGAAAAAACTGTTTTTT.

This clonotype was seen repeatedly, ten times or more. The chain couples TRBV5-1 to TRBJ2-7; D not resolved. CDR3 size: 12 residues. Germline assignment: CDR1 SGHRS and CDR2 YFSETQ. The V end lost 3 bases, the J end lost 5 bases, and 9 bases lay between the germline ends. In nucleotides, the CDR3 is TGCGCCAGCAGCTCCAGACCGGACGAGCAGTACTTC. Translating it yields CASSSRPDEQYF.

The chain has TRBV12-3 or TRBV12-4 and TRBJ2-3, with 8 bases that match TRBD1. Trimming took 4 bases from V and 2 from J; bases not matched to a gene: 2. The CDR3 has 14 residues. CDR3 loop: CASSWTGYTDTQYF. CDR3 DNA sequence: TGTGCCAGCAGTTGGACAGGGTACACAGATACGCAGTATTTT.

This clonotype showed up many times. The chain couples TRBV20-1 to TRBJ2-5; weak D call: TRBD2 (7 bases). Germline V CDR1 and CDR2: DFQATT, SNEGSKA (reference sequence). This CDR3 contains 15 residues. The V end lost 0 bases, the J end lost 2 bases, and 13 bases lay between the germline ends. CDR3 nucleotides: TGCAGTGCTAGAGATCTGGGGGGGCTACAAGAGACCCAGTACTTC. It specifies CSARDLGGLQETQYF.

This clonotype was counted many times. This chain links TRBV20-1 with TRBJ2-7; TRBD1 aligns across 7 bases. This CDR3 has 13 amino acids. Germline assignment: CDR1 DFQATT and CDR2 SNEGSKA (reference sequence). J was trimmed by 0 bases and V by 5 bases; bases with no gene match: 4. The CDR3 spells CSALQGLSYEQYF. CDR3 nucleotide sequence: TGCAGTGCTCTACAGGGGCTCTCCTACGAGCAGTACTTC.

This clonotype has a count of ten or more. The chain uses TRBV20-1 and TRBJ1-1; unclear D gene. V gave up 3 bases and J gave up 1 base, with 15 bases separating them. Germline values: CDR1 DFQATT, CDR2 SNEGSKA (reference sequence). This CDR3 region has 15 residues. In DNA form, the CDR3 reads TGCAGTGCTAGCACATTAGGTGCAGCGAACACTGAAGCTTTCTTT. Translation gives CSASTLGAANTEAFF.

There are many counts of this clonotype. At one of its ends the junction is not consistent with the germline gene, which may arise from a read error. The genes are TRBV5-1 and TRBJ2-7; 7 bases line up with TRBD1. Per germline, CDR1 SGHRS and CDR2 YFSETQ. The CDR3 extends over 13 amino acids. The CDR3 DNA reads TGTGCCAGCAGTCGACAGGGCTCCTACGAGCAGTACTTC. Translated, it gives CASSRQGSYEQYF.

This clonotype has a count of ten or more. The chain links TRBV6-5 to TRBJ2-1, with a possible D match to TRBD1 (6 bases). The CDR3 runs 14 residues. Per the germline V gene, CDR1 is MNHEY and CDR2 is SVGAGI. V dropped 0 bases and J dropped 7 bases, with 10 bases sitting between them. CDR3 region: CASSYSVGGNEQFF. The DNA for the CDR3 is TGTGCCAGCAGTTACTCGGTAGGGGGTAATGAGCAGTTCTTC.

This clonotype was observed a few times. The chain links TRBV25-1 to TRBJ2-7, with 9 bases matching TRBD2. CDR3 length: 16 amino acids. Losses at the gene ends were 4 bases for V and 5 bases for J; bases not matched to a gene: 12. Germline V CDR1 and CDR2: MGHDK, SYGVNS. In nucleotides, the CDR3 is TGTGCCAGCAGTGCGTTTCTAGCGGGGCCCGCGGACGAGCAGTACTTC. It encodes CASSAFLAGPADEQYF.

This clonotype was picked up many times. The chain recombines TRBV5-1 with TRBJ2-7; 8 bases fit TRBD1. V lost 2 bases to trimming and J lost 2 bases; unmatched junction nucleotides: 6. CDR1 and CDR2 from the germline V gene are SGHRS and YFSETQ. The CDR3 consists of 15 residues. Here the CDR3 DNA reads TGCGCCAGCAGCTTCGGACAGGGTGGTACCTACGAGCAGTACTTC. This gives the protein CASSFGQGGTYEQYF.

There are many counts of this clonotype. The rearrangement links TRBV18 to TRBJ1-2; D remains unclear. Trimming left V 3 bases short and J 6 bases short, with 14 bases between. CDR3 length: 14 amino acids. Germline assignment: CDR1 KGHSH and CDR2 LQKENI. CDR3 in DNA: TGTGCCAGCTCACCGTCCGGACGCGGGGATGGCTACACCTTC. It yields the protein CASSPSGRGDGYTF.

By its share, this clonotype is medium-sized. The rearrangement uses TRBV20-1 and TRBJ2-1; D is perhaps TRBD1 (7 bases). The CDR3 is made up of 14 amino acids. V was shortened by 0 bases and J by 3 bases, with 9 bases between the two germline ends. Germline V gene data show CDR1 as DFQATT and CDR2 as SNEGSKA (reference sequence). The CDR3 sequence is CSARDRGVYNEQFF. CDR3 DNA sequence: TGCAGTGCTAGAGACAGGGGGGTCTACAATGAGCAGTTCTTC.